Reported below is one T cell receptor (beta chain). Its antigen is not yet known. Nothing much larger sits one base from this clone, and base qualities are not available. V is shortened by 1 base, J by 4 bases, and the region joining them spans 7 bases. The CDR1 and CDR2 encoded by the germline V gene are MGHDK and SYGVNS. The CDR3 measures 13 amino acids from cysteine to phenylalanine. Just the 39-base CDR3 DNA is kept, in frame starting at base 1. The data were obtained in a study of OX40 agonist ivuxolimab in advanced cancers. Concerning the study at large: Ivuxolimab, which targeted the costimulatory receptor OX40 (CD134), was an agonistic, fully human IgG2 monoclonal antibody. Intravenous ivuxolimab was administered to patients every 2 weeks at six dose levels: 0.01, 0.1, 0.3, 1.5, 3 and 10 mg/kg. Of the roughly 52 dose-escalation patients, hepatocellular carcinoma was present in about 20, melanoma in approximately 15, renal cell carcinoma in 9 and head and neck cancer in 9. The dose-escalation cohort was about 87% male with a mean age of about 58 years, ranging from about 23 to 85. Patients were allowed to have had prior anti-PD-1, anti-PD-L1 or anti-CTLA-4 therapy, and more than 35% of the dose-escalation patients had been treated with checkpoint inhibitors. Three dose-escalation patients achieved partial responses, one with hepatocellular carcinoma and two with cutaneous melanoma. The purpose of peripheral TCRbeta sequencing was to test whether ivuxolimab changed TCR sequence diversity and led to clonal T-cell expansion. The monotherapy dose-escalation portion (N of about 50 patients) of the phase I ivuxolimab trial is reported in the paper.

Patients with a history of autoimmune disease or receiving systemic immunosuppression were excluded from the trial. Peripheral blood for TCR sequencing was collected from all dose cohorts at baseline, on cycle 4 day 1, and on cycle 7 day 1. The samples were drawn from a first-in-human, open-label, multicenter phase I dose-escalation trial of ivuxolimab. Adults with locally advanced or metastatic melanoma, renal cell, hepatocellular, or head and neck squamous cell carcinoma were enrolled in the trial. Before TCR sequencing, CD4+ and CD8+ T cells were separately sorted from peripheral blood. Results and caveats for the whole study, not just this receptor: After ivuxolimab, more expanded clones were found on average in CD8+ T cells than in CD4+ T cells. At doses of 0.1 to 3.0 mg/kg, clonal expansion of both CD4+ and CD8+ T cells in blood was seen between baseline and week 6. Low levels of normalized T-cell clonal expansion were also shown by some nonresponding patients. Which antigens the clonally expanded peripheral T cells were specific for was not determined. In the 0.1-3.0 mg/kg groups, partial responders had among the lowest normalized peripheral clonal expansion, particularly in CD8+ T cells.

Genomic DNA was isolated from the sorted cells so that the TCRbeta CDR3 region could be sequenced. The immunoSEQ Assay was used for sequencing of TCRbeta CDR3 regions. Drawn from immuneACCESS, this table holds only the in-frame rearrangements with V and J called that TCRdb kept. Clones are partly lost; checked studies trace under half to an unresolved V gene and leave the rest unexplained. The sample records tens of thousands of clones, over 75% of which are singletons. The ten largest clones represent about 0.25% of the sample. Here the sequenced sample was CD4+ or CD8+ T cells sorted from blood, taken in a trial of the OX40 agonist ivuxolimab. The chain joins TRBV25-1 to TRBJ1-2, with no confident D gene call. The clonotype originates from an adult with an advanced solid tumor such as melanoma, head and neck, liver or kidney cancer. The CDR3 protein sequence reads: CASSESGRYGYTF. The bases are TGTGCCAGCAGTGAATCGGGTCGCTATGGCTACACCTTC.